The 12 T cell receptor beta chains listed next were all sequenced from one sample in a study of cytotoxic CD8 clonotypes in ibrutinib-treated CLL. The repertoire was sequenced with immunoSEQ multiplex PCR; TCRdb's copy has only in-frame clones and lacks some. Among around 300,000 clones, roughly 80% were seen once, and the ten largest hold 5.5% to 8%. This material consisted of PBMCs, taken before ibrutinib treatment. These receptors came from a human donor with chronic lymphocytic leukemia.

The rearrangement joins TRBV11-1 to TRBJ2-7; TRBD1 might be the D (5 bases). Germline loops: CDR1 SGHAT, CDR2 FQDESV (reference sequence). V was cut by 4 bases and J by 3 bases, with 25 bases left in between. This CDR3 spans 18 amino acids. The CDR3 here is CASSSPDSLDHTYYEQYF. DNA for the CDR3: TGTGCCAGCAGCTCACCCGACAGTTTAGACCATACCTACTACGAGCAGTACTTC.

The J gene is TRBJ2-7, the V gene TRBV2, with TRBD1 matching over 7 bases. Trimming at V came to 3 bases and at J to 3 bases, leaving 5 bases not matched to a gene. The length of the CDR3 is 14 residues. The germline V gene encodes CDR1 SNHLY and CDR2 FYNNEI. The CDR3 coding sequence is TGTGCCAGCAGTGAGCGGACAGGACGCTACGAGCAGTACTTC. Its translation is CASSERTGRYEQYF.

This rearrangement joins TRBV7-9 to TRBJ1-5; D call uncertain. V was pared by 5 bases and J by 9 bases, with 14 bases between. CDR3 length equals 13 residues. Germline values: CDR1 SEHNR, CDR2 FQNEAQ (reference sequence). CDR3 sequence reads: CASSQDQPRPQHF. CDR3 DNA: TGTGCCAGCAGCCAGGACCAGCCCCGGCCCCAGCATTTT. Combining the CDR3 with reference TRBV7-9 and TRBJ1-5 gives the whole variable domain DTGVSQNPRHKITKRGQNVTFRCDPISEHNRLYWYRQTLGQGPEFLTYFQNEAQLEKSRLLSDRFSAERPKGSFSTLEIQRTEQGDSAMYLCASSQDQPRPQHFGDGTRLSIL.

This clone was seen more than once but under ten times. The chain is built from TRBV15 and TRBJ1-1; no reliable D call. The V end lost 4 bases, the J end lost 3 bases, and 12 bases lay between the germline ends. Germline V gene lookup returns CDR1 LNHNV and CDR2 YYDKDF (reference sequence). This CDR3 comprises 14 residues. Here the CDR3 DNA reads TGTGCCACCAGCACCGCGACTTTGGACACTGAAGCTTTCTTT. This codes for CATSTATLDTEAFF.

In regard to this clone: A read error may produce the germline difference seen at one junction end. Written as DNA, the CDR3 is TGCGCCAGCAGCCAAGATGCCCAGAGCACAGATACGCAGTATTTT. Translated: CASSQDAQSTDTQYF. The chain couples TRBV5-4 to TRBJ2-3; D ambiguous. The CDR3 covers 15 residues. CDR1 and CDR2 (germline): SGHNT, YYREEE (reference sequence).

CDR3 bases: TGTGCCAGCAGCGTAACTGGGGCGGGAGGTGCCAATGAGCAGTTCTTC. This codes for CASSVTGAGGANEQFF. The chain uses TRBV9 and TRBJ2-1, with 8 positions matching TRBD2. Trimming removed 1 base from V and 6 bases from J; junction bases left unmatched: 9. Germline V lookup: CDR1 SGDLS, CDR2 YYNGEE. This CDR3 comprises 16 residues. Complete variable domain (other parts from reference TRBV9 and TRBJ2-1): DSGVTQTPKHLITATGQRVTLRCSPRSGDLSVYWYQQSLDQGLQFLIQYYNGEERAKGNILERFSAQQFPDLHSELNLSSLELGDSALYFCASSVTGAGGANEQFFGPGTRLTVL.

The table lists this clone with a few counts. The chain joins TRBV6-6 to TRBJ2-3; 9 bases align to TRBD2. The V gene end was trimmed by 6 bases and the J gene end by 5 bases; junction bases not matched to a gene: 9. The CDR3 runs to 15 residues. Germline values: CDR1 MNHNY, CDR2 SVGAGI (reference sequence). CDR3 amino acids: CASRLAAGGIDTQYF. The DNA for the CDR3 is TGTGCCAGCAGGCTTGCAGCGGGAGGAATAGATACGCAGTATTTT.

The rearrangement uses TRBV21-1 and TRBJ1-5; TRBD1, the D gene given by the table, was not confirmed from the DNA. TRBV21-1 is tagged as a pseudogene. The CDR3 is 16 residues long. The CDR3 region is CASSKRTPYSNQPQHF. The CDR3, as DNA: TGTGCCAGCAGCAAAAGGACACCCTATAGCAATCAGCCCCAGCATTTT.

This clone appeared a single time. The chain recombines TRBV6-5 with TRBJ1-5; no reliable D call. CDR3 length: 15 amino acids. Trimming pared 6 bases from V and 2 bases from J, leaving 14 bases between. Germline CDR1 and CDR2: MNHEY and SVGAGI. CDR3: CASRQLSEGNQPQHF. CDR3 sequence (DNA): TGTGCCAGCAGACAGCTTTCCGAGGGCAATCAGCCCCAGCATTTT.

The CDR3 bases are TGTGCCAGCAGCTTAGTTACAGGGGTGGGTGAGCAGTTCTTC. It encodes CASSLVTGVGEQFF. The chain combines TRBV7-2 with TRBJ2-1; 7 bases fit TRBD1. Germline CDR1 and CDR2: SGHTA and FQGNSA. The CDR3 length is 14 residues. Unmatched junction bases numbered 6, after V lost 1 base and J lost 9 bases.

J is TRBJ2-7 and V is TRBV10-3; TRBD2 aligns across 9 bases. The CDR3 runs to 14 residues. Per germline, CDR1 ENHRY and CDR2 SYGVKD. J gave up 2 bases and V 6 bases, and 5 bases lay outside the gene matches. DNA of the CDR3: TGTGCCATCAGGAAATCTAGCGGGACCTACGAGCAGTACTTC. Amino acids: CAIRKSSGTYEQYF.

This clone turned up a few times. The chain is built from TRBV6-5 and TRBJ2-7; 9 bases fit TRBD2. CDR1 is MNHEY and CDR2 is SVGAGI in the germline V gene. The CDR3 totals 15 residues. V shed 2 bases and J 3 bases; nucleotides not matched to a gene: 5. For the CDR3, the DNA is TGTGCCAGCAGTTACCGACTAGCGGTATACTACGAGCAGTACTTC. Its translation: CASSYRLAVYYEQYF.